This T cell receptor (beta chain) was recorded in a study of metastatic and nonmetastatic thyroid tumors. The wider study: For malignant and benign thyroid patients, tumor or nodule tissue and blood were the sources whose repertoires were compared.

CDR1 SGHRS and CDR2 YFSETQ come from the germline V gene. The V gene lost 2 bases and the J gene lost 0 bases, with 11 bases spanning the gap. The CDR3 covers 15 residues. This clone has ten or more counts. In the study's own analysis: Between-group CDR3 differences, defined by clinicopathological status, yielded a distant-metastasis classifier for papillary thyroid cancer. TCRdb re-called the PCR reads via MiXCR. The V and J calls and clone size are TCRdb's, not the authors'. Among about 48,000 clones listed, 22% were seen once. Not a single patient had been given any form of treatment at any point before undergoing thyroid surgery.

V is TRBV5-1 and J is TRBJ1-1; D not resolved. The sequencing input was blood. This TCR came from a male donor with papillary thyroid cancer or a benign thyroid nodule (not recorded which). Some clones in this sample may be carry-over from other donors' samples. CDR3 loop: CASSLGPVLNTEAFF. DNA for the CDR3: TGCGCCAGCAGCTTAGGACCAGTATTGAACACTGAAGCTTTCTTT.